The T cell receptor beta chain described here comes from a study of T cell responses to AZD1222 COVID-19 vaccine. Overall study findings and caveats: The span of vaccine-associated CD4 TCRs extended across spike, with dominance at 160-218 and 743-854. Most donors were white British and more were female, and clonal diversity was possibly underestimated.

V dropped 6 bases and J dropped 0 bases, with 12 bases sitting between them. CDR1 and CDR2 (germline): SNHLY, FYNNEI. This CDR3 spans 15 amino acids. As to this clone: Its target is not known.

Libraries were prepared by immunoSEQ multiplex PCR; TCRdb keeps only in-frame clonotypes and omits some of them. The sample contains 150,000 to 160,000 clones, over 80% of which appear only once. The sequenced sample was peripheral blood, obtained 28 days after the second AZD1222 dose. This receptor was identified in an adult who received the AZD1222 COVID-19 vaccine. This chain links TRBV2 with TRBJ1-5; D is possibly TRBD1 (6 bases). The CDR3 bases are TGTGCCAGCAGGTCAGGGGCCTATAGCAATCAGCCCCAGCATTTT. It specifies CASRSGAYSNQPQHF. The full variable domain, rest sourced from reference TRBV2 and TRBJ1-5, is EPEVTQTPSHQVTQMGQEVILRCVPISNHLYFYWYRQILGQKVEFLVSFYNNEISEKSEIFDDQFSVERPDGSNFTLKIRSTKLEDSAMYFCASRSGAYSNQPQHFGDGTRLSIL.